This TCR beta chain was sequenced for a study of Graves' ophthalmopathy and Graves' hyperthyroidism. Whole-study context: Stable hyperthyroidism denotes an absence of ophthalmopathy throughout 18 months of follow-up.

This clonotype was seen ten or more times. Its ends do not fully match the called genes, so a read error is possible. TCR beta CDR3 amplification used RNA transcripts. Second-round multiplex PCR came after a first-round RT-PCR that employed HTBI primers. TCRdb re-derived calls from the multiplex PCR reads in MiXCR, one entry per CDR3 protein. The sample includes 500,000 to 700,000 distinct CDR3 sequences, about two fifths of them seen just once. The CDR3 has 12 amino acids. The germline gives CDR1 SSHAT, CDR2 FNYEAQ (reference sequence). Hyperthyroidism cases were recent diagnoses of under 2 months' duration in people aged 18 to 65. As diagnostic evidence, clinical symptoms, serum thyroxine, TRAb, thyroid ultrasound and orbital computed tomography were relied upon.

The V call is TRBV7-7, the J call TRBJ2-7, with D maybe TRBD1 (5 bases). The sequencing sample was made of peripheral blood or thyroid tissue (not recorded which). This clonotype was obtained from an adult man with Graves' hyperthyroidism. The CDR3 here is CASNLDSPEQYF. The CDR3 nucleotides read TGTGCTAGCAACCTCGACAGTCCCGAGCAGTACTTC.